The present TCR beta chain was sequenced within a study of sequential checkpoint blockade in melanoma. The germline CDR1 and CDR2 sequences are SGHTS and YDEGEE. This CDR3 spans 17 amino acids. Trimming removed 3 bases from V and 10 bases from J; junction bases left unmatched: 18. Treatment indicated: randomized to nivolumab then ipilimumab (arm A) or the reverse (arm B). From thawed PBMCs, live CD3+CD8+ cells negative for CD19 and CD56 were sorted. Assay: immunoSEQ multiplex PCR; the TCRdb copy retains only in-frame clones and omits some. Of about 40,000 clones in the sample, approximately 84% were seen once.

The source was CD8+ T cells sorted from blood (inferred from file names), collected from a patient given nivolumab and ipilimumab in sequence. The chain is built from TRBV5-8 and TRBJ2-1, with TRBD2 identical over 8 bases. The receptor was derived from a human donor with melanoma. CDR3 sequence: CASSSPAMTGGPGEQFF. In DNA form, the CDR3 reads TGTGCCAGCAGCTCCCCGGCGATGACGGGAGGGCCAGGGGAGCAGTTCTTC.